This TCR beta chain was recorded in a study of blood T cell repertoires in COVID-19. Deletions cut 0 bases from V and 6 bases from J, with 11 bases between. The germline gives CDR1 ENHRY, CDR2 SYGVKD. This CDR3 contains 14 residues. The assay was immunoSEQ multiplex PCR, and TCRdb's table has in-frame clones only and misses some. In the table there are 250,000 or so clones, 92% of which are singletons. Sequences were obtained from peripheral blood. V is TRBV10-3 and J is TRBJ1-1; D is uncertain. This clonotype originated in a man in his thirties or forties with COVID-19, enrolled during active disease. CDR3 sequence: CAISESGVFAEAFF. The CDR3 DNA reads TGTGCCATCAGTGAGTCGGGCGTGTTCGCTGAAGCTTTCTTT.